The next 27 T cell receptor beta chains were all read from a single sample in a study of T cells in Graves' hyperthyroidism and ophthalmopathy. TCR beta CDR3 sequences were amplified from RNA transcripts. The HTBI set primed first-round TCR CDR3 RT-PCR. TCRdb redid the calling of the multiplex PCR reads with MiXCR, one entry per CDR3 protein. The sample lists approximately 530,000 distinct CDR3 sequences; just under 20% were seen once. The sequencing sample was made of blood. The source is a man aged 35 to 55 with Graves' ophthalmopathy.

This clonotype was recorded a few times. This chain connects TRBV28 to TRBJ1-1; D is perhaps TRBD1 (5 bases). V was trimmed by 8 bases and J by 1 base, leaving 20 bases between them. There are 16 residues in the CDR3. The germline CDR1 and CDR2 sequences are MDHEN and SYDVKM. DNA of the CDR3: TGTGCCAGCCCACAGCCGGTCGGCGGGGGGAACACTGAAGCTTTCTTT. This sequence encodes CASPQPVGGGNTEAFF.

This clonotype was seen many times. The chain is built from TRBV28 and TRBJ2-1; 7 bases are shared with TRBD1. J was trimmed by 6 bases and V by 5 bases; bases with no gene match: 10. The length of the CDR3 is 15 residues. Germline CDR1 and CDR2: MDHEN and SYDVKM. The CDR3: CASSRYAGGSNEQFF. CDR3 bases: TGTGCCAGCAGTCGATACGCAGGGGGAAGCAATGAGCAGTTCTTC.

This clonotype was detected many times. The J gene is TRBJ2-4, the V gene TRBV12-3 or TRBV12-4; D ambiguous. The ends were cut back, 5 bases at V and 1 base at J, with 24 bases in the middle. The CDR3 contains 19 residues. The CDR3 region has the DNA TGTGCCAGCAGTCTCGACTCAGCAAGCCCCTCCACGGCCAAAAACATTCAGTACTTC. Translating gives CASSLDSASPSTAKNIQYF.

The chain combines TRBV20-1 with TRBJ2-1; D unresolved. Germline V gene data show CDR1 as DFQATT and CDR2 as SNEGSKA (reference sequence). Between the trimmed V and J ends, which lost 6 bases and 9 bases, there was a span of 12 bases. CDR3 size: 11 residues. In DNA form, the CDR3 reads TGCAGTGCCAGCATGCCTGGTGAGCAGTTCTTC. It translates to CSASMPGEQFF.

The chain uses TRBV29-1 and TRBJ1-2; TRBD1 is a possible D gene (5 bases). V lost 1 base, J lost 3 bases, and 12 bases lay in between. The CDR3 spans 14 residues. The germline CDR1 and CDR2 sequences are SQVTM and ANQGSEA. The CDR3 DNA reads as TGCAGCGTTGAAGGCGTGAGGGGCCACTATGGCTACACCTTC. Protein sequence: CSVEGVRGHYGYTF. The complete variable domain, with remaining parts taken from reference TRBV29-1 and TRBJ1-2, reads SAVISQKPSRDICQRGTSLTIQCQVDSQVTMMFWYRQQPGQSLTLIATANQGSEATYESGFVIDKFPISRPNLTFSTLTVSNMSPEDSSIYLCSVEGVRGHYGYTFGSGTRLTVV.

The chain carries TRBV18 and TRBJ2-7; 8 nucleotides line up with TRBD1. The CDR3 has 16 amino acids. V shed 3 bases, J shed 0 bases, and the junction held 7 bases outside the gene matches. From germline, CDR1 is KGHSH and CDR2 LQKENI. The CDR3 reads CASSPTTGASSYEQYF. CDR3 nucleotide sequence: TGTGCCAGCTCACCGACGACAGGGGCAAGCTCCTACGAGCAGTACTTC.

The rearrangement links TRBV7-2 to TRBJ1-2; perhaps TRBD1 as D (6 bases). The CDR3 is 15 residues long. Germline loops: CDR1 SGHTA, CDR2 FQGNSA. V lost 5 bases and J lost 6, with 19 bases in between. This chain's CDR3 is CASSPGPAGADGYTF. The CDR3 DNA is TGTGCCAGCAGCCCCGGCCCGGCAGGGGCGGATGGCTACACCTTC.

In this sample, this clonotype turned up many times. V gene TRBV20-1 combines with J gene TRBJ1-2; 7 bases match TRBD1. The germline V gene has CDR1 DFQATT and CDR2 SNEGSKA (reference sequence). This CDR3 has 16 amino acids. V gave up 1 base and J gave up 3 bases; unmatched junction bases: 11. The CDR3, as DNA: TGCAGTGCTAGAGGGGCCGGAAGGGGGCCTCACTATGGCTACACCTTC. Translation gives CSARGAGRGPHYGYTF.

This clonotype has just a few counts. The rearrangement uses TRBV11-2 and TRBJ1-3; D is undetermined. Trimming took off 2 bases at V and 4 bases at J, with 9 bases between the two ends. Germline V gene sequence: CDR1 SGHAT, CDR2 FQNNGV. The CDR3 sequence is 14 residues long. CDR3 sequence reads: CASSLRGDGNTIYF. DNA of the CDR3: TGTGCCAGCAGCTTACGGGGAGACGGAAACACCATATATTTT. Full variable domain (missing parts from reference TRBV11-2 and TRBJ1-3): EAGVAQSPRYKIIEKRQSVAFWCNPISGHATLYWYQQILGQGPKLLIQFQNNGVVDDSQLPKDRFSAERLKGVDSTLKIQPAKLEDSAVYLCASSLRGDGNTIYFGEGSWLTVV.

CDR3 region: CASSQAGEGGYTF. The CDR3 DNA sequence: TGTGCCAGCAGCCAAGCGGGAGAAGGTGGCTACACCTTC. The chain combines TRBV3-1 with TRBJ1-2; D gene uncertain. The CDR3 has 13 amino acids. In germline, CDR1 is LGHDT, CDR2 YNNKEL (reference sequence). The V end was cut by 1 base, the J end by 7 bases, with 10 bases between.

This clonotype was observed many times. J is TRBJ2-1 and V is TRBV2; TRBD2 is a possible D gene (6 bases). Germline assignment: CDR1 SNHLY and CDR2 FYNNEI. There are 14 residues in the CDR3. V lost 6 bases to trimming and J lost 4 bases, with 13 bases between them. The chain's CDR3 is CASRGRGLYNEQFF. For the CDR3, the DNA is TGTGCCAGCAGAGGTCGGGGGTTGTACAATGAGCAGTTCTTC. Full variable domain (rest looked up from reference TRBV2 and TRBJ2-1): EPEVTQTPSHQVTQMGQEVILRCVPISNHLYFYWYRQILGQKVEFLVSFYNNEISEKSEIFDDQFSVERPDGSNFTLKIRSTKLEDSAMYFCASRGRGLYNEQFFGPGTRLTVL.

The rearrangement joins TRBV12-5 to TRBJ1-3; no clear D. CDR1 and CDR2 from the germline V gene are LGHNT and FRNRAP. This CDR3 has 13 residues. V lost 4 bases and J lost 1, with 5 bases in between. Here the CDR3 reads CASGYGSGNTIYF. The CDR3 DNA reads TGTGCTAGTGGTTACGGGTCTGGAAACACCATATATTTT.

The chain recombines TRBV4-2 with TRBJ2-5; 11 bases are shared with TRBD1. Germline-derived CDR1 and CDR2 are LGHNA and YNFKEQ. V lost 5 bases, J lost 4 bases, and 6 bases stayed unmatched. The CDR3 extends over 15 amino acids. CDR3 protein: CASSEGQGAGETQYF. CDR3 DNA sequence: TGTGCCAGCAGCGAAGGACAGGGGGCTGGAGAGACCCAGTACTTC.

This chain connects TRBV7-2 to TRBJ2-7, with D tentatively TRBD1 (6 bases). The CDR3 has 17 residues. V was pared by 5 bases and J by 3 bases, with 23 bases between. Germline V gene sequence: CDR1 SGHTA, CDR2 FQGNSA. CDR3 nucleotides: TGTGCCAGCAGCCCTAGGACCGGGACACCGAGTCGCTACGAGCAGTACTTC. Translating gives CASSPRTGTPSRYEQYF.

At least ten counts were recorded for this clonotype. CDR3 coding DNA: TGTGCCAGCAGTTTAGCGATTGGGGGTAGCGGGGCCTCCTACGAGCAGTACTTC. Protein: CASSLAIGGSGASYEQYF. The rearrangement joins TRBV12-3 or TRBV12-4 to TRBJ2-7; 8 bases agree with TRBD2. Unmatched junction bases numbered 10, after V lost 0 bases and J lost 0 bases. The CDR3 is 18 amino acids.

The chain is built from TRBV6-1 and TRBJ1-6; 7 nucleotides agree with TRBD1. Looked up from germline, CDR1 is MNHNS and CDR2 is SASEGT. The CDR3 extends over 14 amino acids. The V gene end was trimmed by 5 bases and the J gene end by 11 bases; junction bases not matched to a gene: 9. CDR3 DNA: TGTGCCAGCAGTTCCGACAGGGCCCGCGCACCCCTCCACTTT. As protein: CASSSDRARAPLHF.

In nucleotides, the CDR3 is TGTGCCAGCAGTCCGCTACTGGGCCAAGAGACCCAGTACTTC. It yields the protein CASSPLLGQETQYF. This sequence joins TRBV27 and TRBJ2-5, with unresolved D. The CDR3 covers 14 residues. CDR1 and CDR2 (germline): MNHEY, SMNVEV (reference sequence). V was clipped by 5 bases and J by 1 base, with 11 bases between them.

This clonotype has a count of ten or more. Written as DNA, the CDR3 is TGTGCCAGCGGCCTGAGGACAGACGCTAACTATGGCTACACCTTC. This codes for CASGLRTDANYGYTF. The rearrangement uses TRBV7-8 and TRBJ1-2, with a weak D call TRBD1 (6 bases). V was clipped by 8 bases and J by 0 bases, with 16 bases between them. This CDR3 has 15 amino acids. Germline CDR1 is SGHVS and CDR2 is FQNEAQ.

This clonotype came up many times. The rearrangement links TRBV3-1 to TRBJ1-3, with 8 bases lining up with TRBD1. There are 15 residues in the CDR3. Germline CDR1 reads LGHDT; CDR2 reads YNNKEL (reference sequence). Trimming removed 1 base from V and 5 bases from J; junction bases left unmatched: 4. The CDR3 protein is CASSQGQGTRNTIYF. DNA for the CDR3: TGTGCCAGCAGCCAAGGACAGGGGACAAGAAACACCATATATTTT.

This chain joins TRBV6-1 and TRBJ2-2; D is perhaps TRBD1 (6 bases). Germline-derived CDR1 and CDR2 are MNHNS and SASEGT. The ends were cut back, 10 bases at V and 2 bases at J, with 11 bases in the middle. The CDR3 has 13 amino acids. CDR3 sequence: CAIRDTNTGELFF. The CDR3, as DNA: TGTGCCATCAGGGACACTAACACCGGGGAGCTGTTTTTT.

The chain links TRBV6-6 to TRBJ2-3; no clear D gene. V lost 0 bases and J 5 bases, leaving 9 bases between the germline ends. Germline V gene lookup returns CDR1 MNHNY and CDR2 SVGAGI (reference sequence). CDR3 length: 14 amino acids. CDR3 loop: CASSYSSVRDTQYF. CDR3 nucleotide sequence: TGTGCCAGCAGTTACTCCTCGGTCCGAGATACGCAGTATTTT.

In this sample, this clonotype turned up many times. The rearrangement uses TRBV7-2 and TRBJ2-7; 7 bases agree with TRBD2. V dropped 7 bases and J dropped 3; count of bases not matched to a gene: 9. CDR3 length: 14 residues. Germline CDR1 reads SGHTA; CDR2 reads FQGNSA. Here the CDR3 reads CASKVGLLYYEQYF. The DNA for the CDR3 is TGTGCCAGCAAGGTGGGACTACTCTACTACGAGCAGTACTTC.

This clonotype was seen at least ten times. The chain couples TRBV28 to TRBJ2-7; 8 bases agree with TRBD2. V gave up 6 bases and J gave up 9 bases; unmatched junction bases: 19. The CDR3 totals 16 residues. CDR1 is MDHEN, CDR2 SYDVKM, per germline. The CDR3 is CASSDPLAGRARVQYF. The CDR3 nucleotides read TGTGCCAGCAGCGACCCCTTAGCGGGACGTGCACGGGTGCAGTACTTC.

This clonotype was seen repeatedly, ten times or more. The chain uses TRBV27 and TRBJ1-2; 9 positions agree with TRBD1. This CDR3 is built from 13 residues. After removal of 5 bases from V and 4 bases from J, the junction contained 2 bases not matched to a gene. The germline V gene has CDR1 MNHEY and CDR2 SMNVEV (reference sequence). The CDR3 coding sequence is TGTGCCAGCAGTCGACAGGGGGGCTATGGCTACACCTTC. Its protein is CASSRQGGYGYTF.

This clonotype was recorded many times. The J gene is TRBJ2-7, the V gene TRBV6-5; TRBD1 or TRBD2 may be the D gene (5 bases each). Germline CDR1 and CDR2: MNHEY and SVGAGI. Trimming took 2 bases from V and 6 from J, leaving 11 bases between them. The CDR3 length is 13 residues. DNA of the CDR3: TGTGCCAGCAGTTACGGAAGAGGGACCGAGCAGTACTTC. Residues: CASSYGRGTEQYF.

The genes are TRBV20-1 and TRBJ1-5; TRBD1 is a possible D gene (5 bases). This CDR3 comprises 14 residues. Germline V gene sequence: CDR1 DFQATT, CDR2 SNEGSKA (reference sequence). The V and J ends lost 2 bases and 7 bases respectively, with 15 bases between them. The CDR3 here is CSARIQGVGQPQHF. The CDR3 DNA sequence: TGCAGTGCTAGAATACAAGGGGTCGGGCAGCCCCAGCATTTT.

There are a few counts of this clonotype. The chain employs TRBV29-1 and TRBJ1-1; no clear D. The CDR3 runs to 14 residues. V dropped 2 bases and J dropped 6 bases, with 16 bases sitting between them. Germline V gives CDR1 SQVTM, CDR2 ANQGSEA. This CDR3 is CSVERRLAQAEAFF. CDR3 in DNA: TGCAGCGTTGAAAGAAGGCTAGCCCAGGCTGAAGCTTTCTTT.